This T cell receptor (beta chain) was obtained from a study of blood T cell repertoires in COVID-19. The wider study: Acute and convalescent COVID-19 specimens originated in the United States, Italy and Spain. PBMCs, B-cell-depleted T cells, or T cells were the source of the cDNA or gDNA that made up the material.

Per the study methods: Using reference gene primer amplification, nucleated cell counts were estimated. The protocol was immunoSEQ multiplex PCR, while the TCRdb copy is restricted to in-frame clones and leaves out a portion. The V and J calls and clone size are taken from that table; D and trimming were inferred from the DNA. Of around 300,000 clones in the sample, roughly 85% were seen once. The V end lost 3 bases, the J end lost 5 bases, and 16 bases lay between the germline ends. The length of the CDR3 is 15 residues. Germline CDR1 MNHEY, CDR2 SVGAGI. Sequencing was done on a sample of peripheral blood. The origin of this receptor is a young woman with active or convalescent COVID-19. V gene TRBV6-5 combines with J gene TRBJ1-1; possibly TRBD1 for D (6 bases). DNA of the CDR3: TGTGCCAGCAGTTATTTACAGGGAGGGGGGACTGAAGCTTTCTTT. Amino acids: CASSYLQGGGTEAFF.